The sequence of this T cell receptor beta chain was determined in a study of blood T cell repertoires in COVID-19. Study-wide background: Acute-phase and convalescent COVID-19 samples originated in the United States, Italy and Spain. Nucleic acid was either cDNA or gDNA, and it came from T cells, B-cell-depleted T cells, or PBMCs.

Per the authors' pipeline: Amplification of reference gene primers was used by the study to estimate nucleated cell counts. TCRdb's table, derived via immunoSEQ multiplex PCR, lists solely in-frame clones and lacks some. The V and J calls and the clone size are those of that table, but D and trimming were determined from the DNA. The sample includes fewer than 150,000 clones, 90% seen only once; the top ten take about 4.8%. Germline V gene sequence: CDR1 SEHNR, CDR2 FQNEAQ (reference sequence). V lost 5 bases, J lost 6 bases, and 21 bases stayed unmatched. The CDR3 length is 19 residues. J is TRBJ1-4 and V is TRBV7-9; 7 bases map to TRBD1. The sequence was collected from a woman in her 50s with acute or convalescent COVID-19. Sequenced: peripheral blood. CDR3 amino acids: CASSPMGQGEKRAYEKLFF. For the CDR3, the DNA is TGTGCCAGCAGCCCCATGGGGCAGGGGGAGAAGAGGGCATATGAAAAACTGTTTTTT.